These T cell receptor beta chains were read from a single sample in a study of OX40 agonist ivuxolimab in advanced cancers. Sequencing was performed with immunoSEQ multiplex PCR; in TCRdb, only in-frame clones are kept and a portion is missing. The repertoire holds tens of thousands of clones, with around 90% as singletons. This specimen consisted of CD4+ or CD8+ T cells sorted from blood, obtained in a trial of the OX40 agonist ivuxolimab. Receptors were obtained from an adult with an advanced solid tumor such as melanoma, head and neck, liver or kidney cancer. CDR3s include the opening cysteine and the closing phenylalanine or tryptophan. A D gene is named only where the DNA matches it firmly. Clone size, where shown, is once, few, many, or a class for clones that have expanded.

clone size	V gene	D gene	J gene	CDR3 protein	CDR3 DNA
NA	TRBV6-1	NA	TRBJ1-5	CASRQDSNQPQHF	TGTGCCAGCAGACAGGATAGCAATCAGCCCCAGCATTTT
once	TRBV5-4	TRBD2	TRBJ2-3	CASTYASGSATDTQYF	TGTGCCAGCACCTACGCTAGCGGGAGCGCCACAGATACGCAGTATTTT
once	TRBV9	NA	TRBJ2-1	CASSSAGSYNEQFF	TGTGCCAGCAGCTCTGCAGGGTCCTACAATGAGCAGTTCTTC
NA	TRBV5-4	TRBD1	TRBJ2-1	CASSFGQGSYNEQFF	TGTGCCAGCAGCTTCGGACAGGGCTCCTACAATGAGCAGTTCTTC
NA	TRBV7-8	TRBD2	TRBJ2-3	CASSLGFSASGGADTQYF	TGTGCCAGCAGCTTAGGTTTCTCGGCTAGCGGGGGGGCAGATACGCAGTATTTT
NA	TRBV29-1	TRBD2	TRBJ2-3	CSVGSGGAWDTQYF	TGCAGCGTTGGGAGCGGGGGGGCTTGGGATACGCAGTATTTT
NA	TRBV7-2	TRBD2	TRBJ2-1	CASSLYRTSGGNNEQFF	TGTGCCAGCAGCCTCTACCGGACTAGCGGGGGGAACAATGAGCAGTTCTTC
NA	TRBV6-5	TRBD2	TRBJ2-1	CASSSRLAGGDNEQFF	TGTGCCAGCAGTTCCAGACTAGCGGGGGGTGACAATGAGCAGTTCTTC
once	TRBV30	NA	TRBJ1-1	CAWSARVNAFF	TGTGCCTGGAGCGCCCGGGTGAATGCTTTCTTT
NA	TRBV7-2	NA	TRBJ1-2	CASSLEPLGDYGHTF	TGTGCCAGCAGCTTAGAGCCGCTGGGGGACTATGGCCACACCTTC
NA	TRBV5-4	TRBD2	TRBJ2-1	CASSVAGPPEQFF	TGTGCCAGCAGCGTAGCGGGCCCGCCGGAGCAGTTCTTC